Below, 30 T cell receptor beta chains from the same sample are listed, as sequenced in a study of technical replicates of blood from a few donors (TCRdb year 2017). Receptor libraries were prepared by the immunoSEQ multiplex PCR assay. Drawn from immuneACCESS, this table holds only the in-frame rearrangements with V and J called that TCRdb kept. Clones are partly lost; checked studies trace under half to an unresolved V gene and leave the rest unexplained. The sample includes about 49,000 clones, with 92% observed a single time. The top ten constitute around 3.6% of the sample. What was sequenced was PBMCs. Receptors were obtained from a human donor in good health. Some clones in this sample may be carry-over from other donors' samples.

This rearrangement joins TRBV7-2 to TRBJ2-7, with TRBD2 as a possible D gene (6 bases). Germline V gene sequence: CDR1 SGHTA, CDR2 FQGNSA. The CDR3 runs to 12 residues. Trimming removed 4 bases from V and 6 bases from J, with 10 bases in between. CDR3: CASSSPGGEQYF. CDR3 sequence (DNA): TGTGCCAGCAGCTCCCCCGGGGGCGAGCAGTACTTC.

This rearrangement joins TRBV4-3 to TRBJ2-7; 8 bases line up with TRBD2. Germline V gene sequence: CDR1 LGHNA, CDR2 YSLEER. V trimming: 0 bases; J trimming: 3 bases; junction bases outside the gene matches: 4. This CDR3 region has 15 residues. CDR3: CASSQDSGAFYEQYF. As DNA, the CDR3 is TGCGCCAGCAGCCAAGATAGCGGGGCCTTCTACGAGCAGTACTTC.

The chain employs TRBV18 and TRBJ2-7; D ambiguous. V lost 2 bases and J 4 bases, leaving 15 bases between the germline ends. The germline gives CDR1 KGHSH, CDR2 LQKENI. The CDR3 totals 15 residues. The CDR3 sequence: CASSPKETGRYEQYF. DNA for the CDR3: TGTGCCAGCTCACCAAAGGAAACGGGTCGGTACGAGCAGTACTTC.

This clone has more than one count but fewer than ten. The chain has TRBV6-1 and TRBJ1-6, with 8 bases identical to TRBD1. The CDR3 covers 14 residues. Germline-derived CDR1 and CDR2 are MNHNS and SASEGT. V shed 6 bases and J 10 bases; nucleotides not matched to a gene: 8. For the CDR3, the DNA is TGTGCCAGCAGGCTACCACAGGGGGGATCACCCCTCCACTTT. It specifies CASRLPQGGSPLHF.

The chain combines TRBV27 with TRBJ2-7; TRBD1 might be the D (6 bases). In germline, CDR1 is MNHEY, CDR2 SMNVEV (reference sequence). This CDR3 is 15 amino acids long. V gave up 4 bases and J gave up 5 bases, with 18 bases separating them. CDR3 in DNA: TGTGCCAGCAGTTCCCACGTGACAGGATGGGACGAGCAGTACTTC. Residues: CASSSHVTGWDEQYF.

The J gene is TRBJ1-6, the V gene TRBV6-1; no firm D call. This CDR3 has 12 residues. V was trimmed by 5 bases and J by 5 bases, leaving 4 bases between them. Looked up from germline, CDR1 is MNHNS and CDR2 is SASEGT. CDR3 bases: TGTGCCAGCAGTTCAAATAATTCACCCCTCCACTTT. It yields the protein CASSSNNSPLHF.

This clone was seen a single time. The chain uses TRBV5-6 and TRBJ2-1; D might be TRBD2 (5 bases). In germline, CDR1 is SGHDT, CDR2 YYEEEE. The length of the CDR3 is 14 residues. Trimming stripped 1 base from V and 3 bases from J, with 8 bases between. DNA of the CDR3: TGTGCCAGCAGCTTGAGGAGGAACTACAATGAGCAGTTCTTC. The encoded protein is CASSLRRNYNEQFF.

Written as DNA, the CDR3 is TGTGCCAGCAGTGCCAGGGACAGGGGCGTGAATCAGCCCCAGCATTTT. As protein: CASSARDRGVNQPQHF. The chain links TRBV6-1 to TRBJ1-5; the match to TRBD1 covers 10 bases. The CDR3 contains 16 residues. CDR1 MNHNS and CDR2 SASEGT come from the germline V gene. Germline trimming cut 4 bases from V and 4 bases from J; bases unmatched to any gene: 7.

The chain joins TRBV27 to TRBJ1-5; D remains ambiguous. Looked up from germline, CDR1 is MNHEY and CDR2 is SMNVEV (reference sequence). V lost 5 bases to trimming and J lost 3 bases, with 14 bases between them. The CDR3 length is 15 residues. CDR3 loop: CASSPMAGNNQPQHF. The DNA of the CDR3 is TGTGCCAGCAGTCCGATGGCGGGTAACAATCAGCCCCAGCATTTT.

As DNA, the CDR3 is TGCAGTGCAACCAGGACAGCAGGAGCTTTCTTT. Protein: CSATRTAGAFF. The chain couples TRBV20-1 to TRBJ1-1, with D tentatively TRBD1 (6 bases). V was trimmed by 6 bases and J by 10 bases, leaving 15 bases between them. The CDR3 sequence is 11 residues long. The germline CDR1 and CDR2 sequences are DFQATT and SNEGSKA (reference sequence).

This chain uses TRBV18 with TRBJ2-5; perhaps TRBD2 as D (6 bases). This CDR3 region has 13 residues. The V and J ends lost 5 bases and 3 bases respectively, with 10 bases between them. Germline values: CDR1 KGHSH, CDR2 LQKENI. The CDR3 loop is CASSTLAEETQYF. The CDR3 DNA sequence: TGTGCCAGCTCAACACTAGCAGAAGAGACCCAGTACTTC.

The chain employs TRBV5-1 and TRBJ1-1; D possibly corresponds to TRBD1 (6 bases). Per germline, CDR1 SGHRS and CDR2 YFSETQ. The CDR3 is 15 residues long. Trimming removed 1 base at V and 2 bases at J, with 12 bases between. The CDR3 coding sequence is TGCGCCAGCAGCTTGTTGGGGGGGCCTAACACTGAAGCTTTCTTT. Protein product: CASSLLGGPNTEAFF.

The chain links TRBV5-4 to TRBJ2-2, with a tentative D call TRBD1 (5 bases). Germline V gene sequence: CDR1 SGHNT, CDR2 YYREEE (reference sequence). The CDR3 consists of 16 residues. Trimming removed 2 bases at V and 4 bases at J, with 15 bases between. CDR3 sequence (DNA): TGTGCCAGCAGCTTCTTTCAGGGTACGGGCACCGGGGAGCTGTTTTTT. It encodes CASSFFQGTGTGELFF.

This chain joins TRBV4-1 and TRBJ2-6; 7 positions match TRBD2. V was clipped by 0 bases and J by 2 bases; unmatched bases: 1. Germline assignment: CDR1 MGHRA and CDR2 YSYEKL. The CDR3 has 16 residues. The CDR3 sequence is CASSQDRGAGANVLTF. The CDR3 region has the DNA TGCGCCAGCAGCCAAGATCGGGGGGCTGGGGCCAACGTCCTGACTTTC.

This sequence joins TRBV5-6 and TRBJ1-2, with 7 bases matching TRBD1. The ends lost 4 bases at V and 4 bases at J; junction bases unmatched: 4. CDR1 SGHDT and CDR2 YYEEEE come from the germline V gene. The CDR3 is 13 amino acids. CDR3 sequence (DNA): TGTGCCAGCAGCGAAGACAGGGTCTATGGCTACACCTTC. Its translation is CASSEDRVYGYTF.

V usage is TRBV2 and J usage is TRBJ2-7, with TRBD2 matching over 9 bases. The V segment lost 0 bases and the J segment 3 bases; nucleotides outside the gene matches: 9. Per the germline V gene, CDR1 is SNHLY and CDR2 is FYNNEI. The CDR3 is made up of 17 amino acids. This CDR3 reads CASSEAVNERGVYEQYF. CDR3 coding DNA: TGTGCCAGCAGTGAAGCGGTAAATGAGCGGGGGGTCTACGAGCAGTACTTC.

The rearrangement joins TRBV25-1 to TRBJ1-2, with D maybe TRBD1 (6 bases). This CDR3 region has 16 residues. Germline V lookup: CDR1 MGHDK, CDR2 SYGVNS. V lost 3 bases and J 8 bases, leaving 22 bases between the germline ends. In DNA, the CDR3 is TGTGCCAGCAGTGAGGGCTGGGGACACTCAATCAGGGGCTACACCTTC. This codes for CASSEGWGHSIRGYTF.

V usage is TRBV19 and J usage is TRBJ2-3; 9 bases align to TRBD2. V shed 6 bases and J 6 bases; nucleotides not matched to a gene: 13. The V gene's germline CDR1 is LNHDA and CDR2 SQIVND (reference sequence). The CDR3 is made up of 16 amino acids. The CDR3 reads CASREIGLAGSDTQYF. For the CDR3, the DNA is TGTGCCAGTAGGGAAATCGGTCTAGCGGGGTCGGATACGCAGTATTTT.

This clone has a handful of counts. The chain joins TRBV19 to TRBJ1-2; D gene uncertain. CDR3 length equals 13 residues. Germline V gene data show CDR1 as LNHDA and CDR2 as SQIVND (reference sequence). V was clipped by 6 bases and J by 2 bases, with 10 bases between them. The chain's CDR3 is CASRLSGNYGYTF. As DNA, the CDR3 is TGTGCCAGTAGGCTCTCGGGGAACTATGGCTACACCTTC. Using reference TRBV19 and TRBJ1-2 for the parts outside the CDR3, the full variable domain is DGGITQSPKYLFRKEGQNVTLSCEQNLNHDAMYWYRQDPGQGLRLIYYSQIVNDFQKGDIAEGYSVSREKKESFPLTVTSAQKNPTAFYLCASRLSGNYGYTFGSGTRLTVV.

The genes are TRBV5-4 and TRBJ2-5; 11 bases are shared with TRBD2. V gave up 5 bases and J gave up 4 bases; unmatched junction bases: 4. In germline, CDR1 is SGHNT, CDR2 YYREEE (reference sequence). The CDR3 runs 14 residues. The CDR3 loop reads CASRGGTSGETQYF. Written as DNA, the CDR3 is TGTGCCAGCAGGGGAGGGACTAGCGGAGAGACCCAGTACTTC.

This clone was counted many times. The J gene is TRBJ2-7, the V gene TRBV7-8; 7 positions agree with TRBD2. This CDR3 contains 13 residues. Germline CDR1 reads SGHVS; CDR2 reads FQNEAQ. The J segment lost 3 bases and the V segment lost 6 bases, leaving 5 bases of the junction unmatched. Written as DNA, the CDR3 is TGTGCCAGCAGGCGCGGGGGAGTCTACGAGCAGTACTTC. Translated: CASRRGGVYEQYF.

The chain carries TRBV7-6 and TRBJ2-7; tentatively, D is TRBD2 (6 bases). The CDR3 extends over 16 amino acids. V was cut by 5 bases and J by 3 bases, with 20 bases left in between. The V gene's germline CDR1 is SGHVS and CDR2 FNYEAQ. CDR3 sequence reads: CASSTAPSGGRYEQYF. The CDR3 DNA reads TGTGCCAGCAGCACCGCACCGTCCGGGGGTCGCTACGAGCAGTACTTC.

The V and J genes are TRBV5-1 and TRBJ2-7; TRBD2 agrees at 9 bases. Germline V CDR1 and CDR2: SGHRS, YFSETQ. The CDR3 runs 14 residues. Unmatched junction bases numbered 12, after V lost 9 bases and J lost 5 bases. In DNA form, the CDR3 reads TGCGCCACCCGCCTGGCGGGGGGGTTGGACGAGCAGTACTTC. Protein sequence: CATRLAGGLDEQYF.

The V and J genes are TRBV5-6 and TRBJ2-7; D may be TRBD2 (6 bases). This CDR3 region has 15 residues. Per the germline V gene, CDR1 is SGHDT and CDR2 is YYEEEE. The V end was cut by 5 bases, the J end by 3 bases, with 18 bases between. The DNA for the CDR3 is TGTGCCAGCAGAAACCGGGACTCGAAAAACTACGAGCAGTACTTC. Translating gives CASRNRDSKNYEQYF.

The chain recombines TRBV4-3 with TRBJ2-1; D unclear. The CDR3 is 19 amino acids. Germline-derived CDR1 and CDR2 are LGHNA and YSLEER. V lost 1 base and J 0 bases, leaving 19 bases between the germline ends. In nucleotides, the CDR3 is TGCGCCAGCAGCCAAGTTGTAGTTATGGAGCCCGTCTCCTACAATGAGCAGTTCTTC. Encoded protein: CASSQVVVMEPVSYNEQFF.

The rearrangement joins TRBV13 to TRBJ1-6; D possibly corresponds to TRBD1 (6 bases). The CDR3 is 14 amino acids. Germline V gene sequence: CDR1 PRHDT, CDR2 FYEKMQ (reference sequence). The germline V and J ends were trimmed by 5 bases and 5 bases, with 10 bases remaining between them. CDR3 bases: TGTGCCAGCAGCGGACGGACAGATAATTCACCCCTCCACTTT. Residues: CASSGRTDNSPLHF.

This chain links TRBV30 with TRBJ1-6; 9 nucleotides match TRBD1. Trimming took 3 bases from V and 9 from J; bases not matched to a gene: 6. The germline V gene has CDR1 GTSNPN and CDR2 SVGIG (reference sequence). This CDR3 has 14 residues. CDR3 region: CAWRAGQGGSPLHF. In nucleotides, the CDR3 is TGTGCCTGGAGAGCGGGACAGGGTGGTTCACCCCTCCACTTT.

The chain recombines TRBV25-1 with TRBJ2-5, with 9 bases lining up with TRBD1. V gave up 3 bases and J gave up 5 bases; unmatched junction bases: 7. CDR1 and CDR2 (germline): MGHDK, SYGVNS. The CDR3 covers 15 residues. CDR3 sequence reads: CASSDQQGADETQYF. CDR3 nucleotide sequence: TGTGCCAGCAGTGACCAACAGGGGGCGGATGAGACCCAGTACTTC. Filled out from reference TRBV25-1 and TRBJ2-5, the complete variable domain reads EADIYQTPRYLVIGTGKKITLECSQTMGHDKMYWYQQDPGMELHLIHYSYGVNSTEKGDLSSESTVSRIRTEHFPLTLESARPSHTSQYLCASSDQQGADETQYFGPGTRLLVL.

This sequence joins TRBV11-2 and TRBJ2-7; D gene unclear. Trimming took off 4 bases at V and 3 bases at J, with 7 bases between the two ends. CDR1 SGHAT and CDR2 FQNNGV come from the germline V gene. The CDR3 totals 12 residues. CDR3 amino acids: CASSSQDYEQYF. CDR3 DNA sequence: TGTGCCAGCAGCTCACAAGACTACGAGCAGTACTTC.

The rearrangement joins TRBV4-3 to TRBJ1-2; TRBD1 is a possible D gene (6 bases). Trimming left V 0 bases short and J 3 bases short, with 14 bases between. Germline V CDR1 and CDR2: LGHNA, YSLEER. The CDR3 runs to 16 residues. As DNA, the CDR3 is TGCGCCAGCAGCCAAGATTACAACAGGGCCGACTATGGCTACACCTTC. Amino acid sequence: CASSQDYNRADYGYTF.